This T cell receptor beta chain originates from a study of Tregs in tolerant kidney transplant recipients. CDR3 size: 16 residues. The germline CDR1 and CDR2 sequences are SGHVS and FQNEAQ. After removal of 1 base from V and 5 bases from J, the junction contained 10 bases not matched to a gene. Points on this clone: Antigen: not known.

Assay used: immunoSEQ multiplex PCR; TCRdb lists only in-frame clones, some missing. The table lists 120,000 or so clones, roughly nine tenths of them singletons, with more than 0.45% in the top ten. Thawed PBMCs were FACS-sorted into unstimulated CD4+CD25+CD127- regulatory T cells, CD4+CD25- non-regulatory cells, CD4 and CD8 cells. Regarding the study as a whole: The small number of patients limits these findings pending further validation. Expanding Tregs on activated donor B cells appeared to best identify donor-specific TCRbeta clones. Biological reproducibility was not directly addressed, but technical replication error appeared minimal.

The chain is built from TRBV7-8 and TRBJ1-2; 7 positions agree with TRBD1. The origin of this receptor is a human donor in good health. Sequencing input: CD4+ T cells from blood. In DNA form, the CDR3 reads TGTGCCAGCAGCTTAGAGGGGATGACAGGGACTTATGGCTACACCTTC. Protein: CASSLEGMTGTYGYTF.